This paragraph covers one T cell receptor beta chain sequence. Its target is not known. Sequencing was performed with immunoSEQ multiplex PCR; in TCRdb, only in-frame clones are kept and a portion is missing. The table lists under 80,000 clones, roughly 88% of them singletons. The data originate from a study of OX40 agonist ivuxolimab in advanced cancers. Across the study: Patients were dosed with the agonistic anti-OX40 (CD134) antibody ivuxolimab. Partial responses were seen in three patients, one with hepatocellular carcinoma and two with cutaneous melanoma.

Broader study findings: Among the lowest levels of clonal expansion were found in partial responders at 0.1-3.0 mg/kg. Both blood CD4+ and CD8+ T cells showed clonal growth by week 6 at 0.1 to 3.0 mg/kg.

The starting material was CD4+ or CD8+ T cells sorted from blood, obtained in a trial of the OX40 agonist ivuxolimab. This sequence was found in an adult with an advanced solid tumor such as melanoma, head and neck, liver or kidney cancer.

CDR3 loop: CASSPRKYEQYF. Written as DNA, the CDR3 is TGTGCCAGCTCACCACGTAAATACGAGCAGTACTTC. The rearrangement joins TRBV18 to TRBJ2-7; no definite D call. In germline, CDR1 is KGHSH, CDR2 LQKENI. The CDR3 length is 12 residues. Trimming shortened V by 1 base and J by 4 bases, and 5 bases separated the two germline ends.